Described below is a single T cell receptor beta chain sequence and its context. Its antigen specificity is not known. Base qualities are not provided; no much larger clone lies one nucleotide away. The data stem from a study of blood T cell repertoires in COVID-19 (dated by TCRdb to 2018 to 2021). As for the study more broadly: The collaborator samples originated in the United States, Italy and Spain and spanned the acute and convalescent phases of COVID-19. The prospective study material was composed of cDNA or gDNA derived from T cells, B-cell-depleted T cells, or PBMCs. Deeply sampled blood TCRbeta repertoires from subjects exposed to, actively infected with, or recovered from COVID-19 were included in the dataset. A freely available public database, intended as a resource for researchers studying the immune response to SARS-CoV-2, is where the repertoires were released. The samples were drawn from two sources: the first 160 participants of the ongoing ImmuneRACE study, and approximately 1,300 subjects contributed by 6 global collaborators. A de-identified subject ID, COVID-19 status, age in years and sex were almost always included in the sample metadata. Where HLA class I and class II types were available, the types were taken from metadata supplied by the sample provider, not from assay-based typing.

The collaborating institutions used their own protocols to collect whole blood in K2EDTA tubes. For TCRbeta analysis, collaborators shipped samples as frozen whole blood, isolated PBMCs, or DNA extracted from either of those sample types. Its CDR3 holds 15 amino acids, cysteine through phenylalanine. Solely the CDR3 DNA is kept, with 45 bases framed from the first base. V sheds 4 bases and J sheds 4 bases, leaving 17 bases between their ends. Reading the germline V gene gives CDR1 SGHRS and CDR2 YFSETQ. Beyond this particular receptor, the publication reports: The amount of clinical and demographic metadata varied by source and participant and was provided uncurated.

The immunoSEQ Assay, a bias-controlled multiplex PCR, was used to amplify TCRbeta CDR3 regions from genomic DNA. Regarding the original processing steps: Nucleated cell counts per sample were estimated from amplification of reference gene primers within the assay. To quantify the absolute abundance of each unique TCRbeta CDR3 rearrangement, sequence reads were collapsed and filtered. For each sample, productive Simpson clonality was calculated as the square root of Simpson's diversity index across productive rearrangements. TCRdb mirrors the immuneACCESS table, restricted to in-frame sequences. Some clones are absent from its copies; in checked studies, under half trace to an unresolved V gene, and the reason for the others is unknown. V, J and clone size derive from that table, while D and trimming were established from the DNA sequence. Recorded for this sample are about 190,000 clones; 85% of them occurred a single time. In total, the top ten clones hold approximately 5% of the sample.

The TCR was taken from an elderly woman with acute or convalescent COVID-19. The V and J genes are TRBV5-1 and TRBJ1-2; the D gene assignment is ambiguous. The sample consisted of peripheral blood. The encoded CDR3 is CASSPAGGPGYGYTF. The sequenced DNA is TGCGCCAGCAGCCCGGCGGGAGGACCGGGCTATGGCTACACCTTC.